These 30 T cell receptor beta chains originate from one sample sequenced in a study of beta chain features in type 1 diabetes. Expressed TCRB transcripts were sequenced because the entire RNA isolate underwent reverse transcription. Generated by immunoSEQ multiplex PCR, the TCRdb table keeps only in-frame clones and is missing some. Here the sample spans over 150,000 clones, approximately 8.1% being singletons. The sample was central memory CD4+ T cells from blood. These receptors were obtained from a man younger than 35 in good health.

V gene TRBV2 combines with J gene TRBJ1-1; D not resolved. This CDR3 contains 13 residues. The V end was cut by 1 base, the J end by 7 bases, with 10 bases between. Per germline, CDR1 SNHLY and CDR2 FYNNEI. The DNA for the CDR3 is TGTGCCAGCAGTGAAGATACAGAGGGTGAAGCTTTCTTT. Amino acid sequence: CASSEDTEGEAFF. The variable domain in full, with the rest retrieved from reference TRBV2 and TRBJ1-1, is EPEVTQTPSHQVTQMGQEVILRCVPISNHLYFYWYRQILGQKVEFLVSFYNNEISEKSEIFDDQFSVERPDGSNFTLKIRSTKLEDSAMYFCASSEDTEGEAFFGQGTRLTVV.

This clone was seen a few times. This chain connects TRBV25-1 to TRBJ2-5; possibly TRBD2 for D (6 bases). Between the trimmed V and J ends, which lost 1 base and 2 bases, there was a span of 8 bases. Germline V gene lookup returns CDR1 MGHDK and CDR2 SYGVNS. The CDR3 extends over 14 amino acids. For the CDR3, the DNA is TGTGCCAGCAGTGAATTTGGGAGGCAAGAGACCCAGTACTTC. Its protein product is CASSEFGRQETQYF.

This CDR3 reads CASSLPRTSGNTIYF. DNA for the CDR3: TGTGCCAGCAGCCTACCTAGAACTTCTGGAAACACCATATATTTT. This chain links TRBV7-2 with TRBJ1-3; D call uncertain. CDR3 length: 15 residues. Germline values: CDR1 SGHTA, CDR2 FQGNSA. V was trimmed by 5 bases and J by 1 base, leaving 12 bases between them.

V gene TRBV7-2 combines with J gene TRBJ2-1; D ambiguous. The CDR3 contains 16 residues. The germline V gene encodes CDR1 SGHTA and CDR2 FQGNSA. Trimming pared 4 bases from V and 2 bases from J, leaving 15 bases between. As DNA, the CDR3 is TGTGCCAGCAGCTCTACCGGGTCAAATCCCTACAATGAGCAGTTCTTC. This sequence encodes CASSSTGSNPYNEQFF.

The chain has TRBV2 and TRBJ2-5, with 14 bases aligning to TRBD2. The J call may not be correct, given that the DNA end is closer to TRBJ2-7. The CDR3 is made up of 16 amino acids. Per the germline V gene, CDR1 is SNHLY and CDR2 is FYNNEI. The CDR3 sequence is CASSVLPGLAGVEQYF. The CDR3 DNA is TGTGCCAGCAGTGTACTACCGGGACTAGCGGGAGTCGAGCAGTACTTC.

Only a few counts were recorded for this clone. The CDR3 coding sequence is TGTGCCAGCAGTCATCCGGGACAGGGTCCTCGGCAGTACTTC. As protein: CASSHPGQGPRQYF. The rearrangement joins TRBV7-2 to TRBJ2-7; 9 bases line up with TRBD1. This CDR3 region has 14 residues. V gave up 6 bases and J gave up 9 bases; unmatched junction bases: 12. The germline CDR1 and CDR2 sequences are SGHTA and FQGNSA.

This chain joins TRBV21-1 and TRBJ2-7; the table gives TRBD2 as D, unverified against the DNA. TRBV21-1 is marked as a pseudogene. The CDR3 has 14 residues. The CDR3 spells CASCREGTSYEQYF. CDR3 nucleotide sequence: TGTGCCAGCTGCCGGGAGGGAACCTCCTACGAGCAGTACTTC.

The table lists this clone with a few counts. V usage is TRBV2 and J usage is TRBJ1-4; TRBD1 matches at 8 bases. The CDR3 is made up of 14 amino acids. The trim removed 9 bases at V and 5 bases at J, leaving 8 bases unmatched. The V gene's germline CDR1 is SNHLY and CDR2 FYNNEI. The CDR3 DNA is TGTGCCAGTAAAGCCGGGACAGGAAATGAAAAACTGTTTTTT. Amino acid sequence: CASKAGTGNEKLFF.

The V call is TRBV7-2, the J call TRBJ2-5, with 7 nucleotides matching TRBD2. The CDR3 is made up of 14 amino acids. Germline V CDR1 and CDR2: SGHTA, FQGNSA. The J segment lost 10 bases and the V segment lost 3 bases, leaving 11 bases of the junction unmatched. The CDR3 region has the DNA TGTGCCAGCAGCTTTGGTGCGGGGGAAGGCGACCAGTACTTC. Its translation: CASSFGAGEGDQYF.

The gene calls are TRBV18 and TRBJ2-3; 8 nucleotides line up with TRBD2. The V gene end was trimmed by 0 bases and the J gene end by 4 bases; junction bases not matched to a gene: 3. The CDR3 has 15 amino acids. CDR1 and CDR2 (germline): KGHSH, LQKENI. The CDR3 bases are TGTGCCAGCTCACCACCGTCACTAGCGGCAGATACGCAGTATTTT. Residues: CASSPPSLAADTQYF.

This clone was observed a handful of times. The chain links TRBV2 to TRBJ1-2, with TRBD1 identical over 10 bases. The CDR3 sequence is 15 residues long. CDR1 and CDR2 (germline): SNHLY, FYNNEI. The V and J ends lost 5 bases and 7 bases, in that order; junction bases with no gene match: 10. CDR3 sequence reads: CASSYTGTGVRGYTF. DNA for the CDR3: TGTGCCAGCAGTTACACCGGGACAGGGGTACGTGGCTACACCTTC.

This clone was seen at least ten times. This sequence joins TRBV30 and TRBJ2-5; D may be TRBD2 (5 bases). V was trimmed by 4 bases and J by 1 base, leaving 10 bases between them. CDR3 length: 13 residues. Germline V CDR1 and CDR2: GTSNPN, SVGIG (reference sequence). DNA for the CDR3: TGTGCCTGGACAAAGCGGATCCAAGAGACCCAGTACTTC. Protein: CAWTKRIQETQYF.

This clone was seen ten or more times. The chain's CDR3 is CARDLTGWHYGYTF. CDR3 in DNA: TGTGCCAGAGACCTCACCGGGTGGCACTATGGCTACACCTTC. The chain is built from TRBV19 and TRBJ1-2; D ambiguous. Germline-derived CDR1 and CDR2 are LNHDA and SQIVND (reference sequence). The CDR3 totals 14 residues. V was shortened by 9 bases and J by 3 bases, with 17 bases between the two germline ends. Filled out from reference TRBV19 and TRBJ1-2, the complete variable domain reads DGGITQSPKYLFRKEGQNVTLSCEQNLNHDAMYWYRQDPGQGLRLIYYSQIVNDFQKGDIAEGYSVSREKKESFPLTVTSAQKNPTAFYLCARDLTGWHYGYTFGSGTRLTVV.

This sequence joins TRBV29-1 and TRBJ2-3, with 7 bases that match TRBD2. The CDR3 contains 14 residues. V was pared by 3 bases and J by 3 bases, with 6 bases of the junction left unmatched. Germline lookup yields CDR1 SQVTM and CDR2 ANQGSEA. The CDR3 loop reads CSVEGGSGTDTQYF. CDR3 DNA sequence: TGCAGCGTTGAGGGAGGGAGTGGGACAGATACGCAGTATTTT.

This chain uses TRBV5-4 with TRBJ2-1; 10 bases are a match to TRBD2. This CDR3 comprises 15 residues. The germline V gene has CDR1 SGHNT and CDR2 YYREEE (reference sequence). Germline trimming cut 4 bases from V and 7 bases from J; bases unmatched to any gene: 8. This CDR3 is CASSPAGGRLNEQFF. For the CDR3, the DNA is TGTGCCAGCAGCCCAGCGGGGGGGCGTTTGAATGAGCAGTTCTTC.

The V gene is TRBV4-2, the J gene TRBJ2-7, with TRBD2 identical over 8 bases. The CDR3 is 16 amino acids. In germline, CDR1 is LGHNA, CDR2 YNFKEQ. V was clipped by 0 bases and J by 3 bases; unmatched bases: 7. CDR3 sequence reads: CASSQDGSGAFYEQYF. CDR3 DNA: TGTGCCAGCAGCCAAGATGGTAGCGGGGCATTCTACGAGCAGTACTTC.

This clone was observed at least ten times. The V and J genes are TRBV18 and TRBJ1-1; D unclear. The CDR3 totals 14 residues. The germline gives CDR1 KGHSH, CDR2 LQKENI. Trimming stripped 3 bases from V and 4 bases from J, with 12 bases between. CDR3 bases: TGTGCCAGCTCACCTACAGTGGACTTCACTGAAGCTTTCTTT. Protein sequence: CASSPTVDFTEAFF.

This sequence joins TRBV15 and TRBJ2-5; 9 positions agree with TRBD1. The DNA end is a closer match to TRBJ2-7, so the J assignment may be wrong. Germline V gives CDR1 LNHNV, CDR2 YYDKDF (reference sequence). This CDR3 contains 14 residues. The CDR3: CATSIGTGYYEQYF. CDR3 coding DNA: TGTGCCACCAGCATAGGGACAGGGTACTACGAGCAGTACTTC.

The rearrangement joins TRBV6-5 to TRBJ2-7; the D gene is possibly TRBD1 (6 bases). The CDR3 covers 13 residues. V gave up 5 bases and J gave up 5 bases, with 13 bases separating them. Germline V gene sequence: CDR1 MNHEY, CDR2 SVGAGI. CDR3 amino acids: CASSVQGGHEQYF. CDR3 DNA sequence: TGTGCCAGCAGTGTACAGGGTGGCCACGAGCAGTACTTC.

There are a few counts of this clone. This chain uses TRBV18 with TRBJ1-6; D not certain. V was pared by 5 bases and J by 6 bases, with 8 bases between. The CDR3 runs 13 residues. CDR1 KGHSH and CDR2 LQKENI come from the germline V gene. Written as DNA, the CDR3 is TGTGCCAGCTCAACCCAGGCTAATTCACCCCTCCACTTT. It specifies CASSTQANSPLHF. Based on the CDR3 plus reference TRBV18 and TRBJ1-6, the full variable domain is NAGVMQNPRHLVRRRGQEARLRCSPMKGHSHVYWYRQLPEEGLKFMVYLQKENIIDESGMPKERFSAEFPKEGPSILRIQQVVRGDSAAYFCASSTQANSPLHFGNGTRLTVT.

This clone was observed a few times. The rearrangement links TRBV20-1 to TRBJ2-7; D is uncertain. The V end lost 3 bases, the J end lost 6 bases, and 9 bases lay between the germline ends. Germline CDR1 is DFQATT and CDR2 is SNEGSKA (reference sequence). The CDR3 sequence is 11 residues long. Here the CDR3 DNA reads TGCAGTGCTAGTTCCCGGGTCGAGCAGTACTTC. Translated, it gives CSASSRVEQYF.

The chain is built from TRBV7-3 and TRBJ2-1, with D perhaps TRBD2 (5 bases). Germline CDR1 reads SGHTA; CDR2 reads FQGTGA. Trimming cost V 5 bases and J 7 bases, with 18 bases left between them. This CDR3 has 15 residues. CDR3 nucleotide sequence: TGTGCCAGCAGCCCCAGCGGAAACTCCGAAAATGAGCAGTTCTTC. Translating gives CASSPSGNSENEQFF.

This clone was detected only a few times. The rearrangement uses TRBV6-4 and TRBJ2-7; 10 nucleotides agree with TRBD1. This CDR3 comprises 15 residues. CDR1 is MRHNA, CDR2 SNTAGT, per germline. V lost 6 bases to trimming and J lost 4 bases; unmatched junction nucleotides: 9. CDR3 loop: CASSARQGAPYEQYF. In DNA, the CDR3 is TGTGCCAGCAGCGCCAGACAGGGGGCACCTTACGAGCAGTACTTC.

The rearrangement links TRBV6-5 to TRBJ1-2; D gene ambiguous. Deletions cut 0 bases from V and 6 bases from J, with 14 bases between. The CDR3 runs 15 residues. Germline V gene lookup returns CDR1 MNHEY and CDR2 SVGAGI. CDR3 DNA sequence: TGTGCCAGCAGTTACTCGATCGGGGTTGTAGATGGCTACACCTTC. This encodes CASSYSIGVVDGYTF.

The V call is TRBV7-9, the J call TRBJ2-2; tentative D call: TRBD1 (6 bases). The CDR3 sequence is 15 residues long. CDR1 and CDR2 (germline): SEHNR, FQNEAQ (reference sequence). Deletions cut 5 bases from V and 4 bases from J, with 14 bases between. CDR3 amino acids: CASSPNRDGTGELFF. The CDR3 DNA follows: TGTGCCAGCAGCCCAAACAGGGACGGCACCGGGGAGCTGTTTTTT.

V is TRBV4-3 and J is TRBJ2-1; D might be TRBD2 (6 bases). This CDR3 is 14 amino acids long. Germline CDR1 reads LGHNA; CDR2 reads YSLEER. Between the trimmed V and J ends, which lost 0 bases and 15 bases, there was a span of 18 bases. CDR3 in amino acids: CASSQDMGGLQPFF. The CDR3 nucleotides read TGCGCCAGCAGCCAAGATATGGGGGGTCTTCAACCGTTCTTC.

There are many counts of this clone. The chain couples TRBV28 to TRBJ2-1; TRBD1 matches at 7 bases. The CDR3 length is 16 residues. J gave up 5 bases and V 4 bases, and 11 bases lay outside the gene matches. Germline CDR1 and CDR2: MDHEN and SYDVKM. CDR3 nucleotides: TGTGCCAGCAGTTACATTCAGGGACAGCATGACAATGAGCAGTTCTTC. As protein: CASSYIQGQHDNEQFF.

This clone was counted only a few times. The V and J genes are TRBV2 and TRBJ2-3, with TRBD1 matching 8 bases. V lost 3 bases to trimming and J lost 2 bases; unmatched junction nucleotides: 1. Germline CDR1 and CDR2: SNHLY and FYNNEI. The CDR3 has 14 residues. The CDR3 coding sequence is TGTGCCAGCAGTGACAGGGGGCACACAGATACGCAGTATTTT. This translates into CASSDRGHTDTQYF.

The J gene is TRBJ2-7, the V gene TRBV30, with TRBD2 identical over 7 bases. The trim removed 8 bases at V and 4 bases at J, leaving 2 bases unmatched. This CDR3 has 10 amino acids. Per germline, CDR1 GTSNPN and CDR2 SVGIG (reference sequence). In nucleotides, the CDR3 is TGTGCCCACGGGGGGTACGAGCAGTACTTC. Amino acid sequence: CAHGGYEQYF.

This clone was seen a few times. The CDR3 is CASSLAGTDTQYF. The CDR3 DNA reads as TGTGCCAGCAGCTTGGCGGGGACAGATACGCAGTATTTT. V is TRBV5-5 and J is TRBJ2-3; the D gene is possibly TRBD2 (5 bases). V was shortened by 0 bases and J by 3 bases, with 5 bases between the two germline ends. Germline assignment: CDR1 SGHKS and CDR2 YYEKEE (reference sequence). This CDR3 spans 13 amino acids.